One sample yielded the 6 T cell receptor beta chains listed below, sequenced in a study of shared clonotypes between healthy human individuals (dated by TCRdb to 2018 to 2021). Receptor libraries were prepared by the immunoSEQ multiplex PCR assay. Here the immuneACCESS table is served through TCRdb, limited to in-frame sequences with V and J called. Missing clones are a known gap in these copies; in checked studies unresolved V genes cover under half, and the rest lacks a known reason. The sample table contains some 490,000 clones; only one count was recorded for approximately 84% of them. The ten largest clones take up roughly 13% of the sample. Sequencing used PBMCs. Source of these receptors: a woman in her 40s in good health. Some clones in this sample may be carry-over from other donors' samples.

This clone came up a few times. This sequence may be a read error, since a much larger clone differs from it by one base. The J gene is TRBJ2-7, the V gene TRBV7-9; 13 nucleotides agree with TRBD2. CDR1 is SEHNR and CDR2 is FQNEAQ in the germline V gene (reference sequence). CDR3 size: 16 residues. CDR3 sequence reads: CANSLGGLAGQYEQYF. The CDR3 bases are TGTGCCAACAGCTTAGGGGGACTAGCGGGACAGTACGAGCAGTACTTC.

The chain links TRBV4-3 to TRBJ2-3; perhaps TRBD2 as D (5 bases). The CDR3 consists of 17 residues. Trimming removed 0 bases from V and 1 base from J, with 14 bases in between. The germline V gene encodes CDR1 LGHNA and CDR2 YSLEER. The DNA for the CDR3 is TGCGCCAGCAGCCAAGAAACTGAGCGGAGCCGCACAGATACGCAGTATTTT. This codes for CASSQETERSRTDTQYF.

V usage is TRBV7-9 and J usage is TRBJ2-7, with unresolved D. Germline V CDR1 and CDR2: SEHNR, FQNEAQ (reference sequence). There are 12 residues in the CDR3. Trimming took off 4 bases at V and 2 bases at J, with 6 bases between the two ends. The CDR3 nucleotides are TGTGCCAGCAGCTGGGTGACCTACGAGCAGTACTTC. It encodes CASSWVTYEQYF.

The V call is TRBV14, the J call TRBJ2-5; the D gene could be TRBD1 or TRBD2 (5 bases each). Germline V gene lookup returns CDR1 SGHDN and CDR2 FVKESK. Deletions cut 4 bases from V and 1 base from J, with 13 bases between. This CDR3 has 15 amino acids. CDR3 region: CASSLLWDGQETQYF. CDR3 nucleotides: TGTGCCAGCAGCCTCCTTTGGGACGGCCAAGAGACCCAGTACTTC.

The chain carries TRBV15 and TRBJ2-7; the D gene could be TRBD1 or TRBD2 (5 bases each). The CDR3 runs 14 residues. Per germline, CDR1 LNHNV and CDR2 YYDKDF (reference sequence). Trimming took off 5 bases at V and 0 bases at J, with 11 bases between the two ends. The chain's CDR3 is CATSLRDLSYEQYF. The CDR3 DNA sequence: TGTGCCACCAGCTTACGGGACCTCTCCTACGAGCAGTACTTC.

V and J are TRBV28 and TRBJ1-4; D perhaps matches TRBD1 (6 bases). Germline V gives CDR1 MDHEN, CDR2 SYDVKM. V shed 2 bases and J shed 6 bases, with 10 bases lying between them. The CDR3 is made up of 14 amino acids. CDR3 region: CASSLGGQDEKLFF. The CDR3 DNA reads TGTGCCAGCAGTTTAGGGGGGCAGGATGAAAAACTGTTTTTT.